The 22 T cell receptor beta chains in this list originate from one sample, sequenced in a study of T cells in Graves' hyperthyroidism and ophthalmopathy. Regions amplified from RNA transcripts were the TCR beta CDR3 regions. TCR CDR3 underwent first-round RT-PCR with the HTBI primer set. TCRdb re-called the multiplex PCR reads with MiXCR, one entry per CDR3 protein. The sample records about 59,000 distinct CDR3 sequences, approximately 53% being singletons. The sequencing sample was made of blood. The receptor source for this set is a woman aged 60-75 years with Graves' ophthalmopathy.

This clonotype was counted ten times or more. This chain links TRBV12-5 with TRBJ2-2, with unresolved D. The CDR3 spans 14 residues. Trimming stripped 3 bases from V and 1 base from J, with 6 bases between. Germline values: CDR1 LGHNT, CDR2 FRNRAP. CDR3: CASGLNGNTGELFF. Here the CDR3 DNA reads TGTGCTAGTGGTTTAAACGGGAACACCGGGGAGCTGTTTTTT.

The chain employs TRBV11-2 and TRBJ2-1, with 12 bases identical to TRBD2. This CDR3 is 16 amino acids long. In germline, CDR1 is SGHAT, CDR2 FQNNGV. Losses at the gene ends were 7 bases for V and 6 bases for J; bases not matched to a gene: 10. The CDR3 DNA follows: TGTGCCAGCACCACCGGGACTAGCGGGCTCCTCAATGAGCAGTTCTTC. Protein sequence: CASTTGTSGLLNEQFF.

This clonotype was recorded at least ten times. The chain is built from TRBV3-1 and TRBJ2-5, with 7 bases fitting TRBD1. The trim removed 1 base at V and 5 bases at J, leaving 7 bases unmatched. The germline gives CDR1 LGHDT, CDR2 YNNKEL (reference sequence). CDR3 length equals 15 residues. Here the CDR3 reads CASSQGDREFETQYF. In nucleotides, the CDR3 is TGTGCCAGCAGCCAAGGGGACAGAGAATTTGAGACCCAGTACTTC.

This clonotype was detected many times. The V call is TRBV4-1, the J call TRBJ2-2, with D possibly matching TRBD1 (6 bases). Germline V CDR1 and CDR2: MGHRA, YSYEKL. Trimming took off 3 bases at V and 7 bases at J, with 18 bases between the two ends. This CDR3 has 16 amino acids. The CDR3 nucleotides read TGCGCCAGCAGCCAGAGAACCGGAACAGGGATCGGGGAGCTGTTTTTT. It specifies CASSQRTGTGIGELFF.

V usage is TRBV2 and J usage is TRBJ1-3; 10 nucleotides align to TRBD1. The CDR3 spans 14 residues. Germline CDR1 and CDR2: SNHLY and FYNNEI. Unmatched junction bases numbered 11, after V lost 7 bases and J lost 11 bases. CDR3 DNA: TGTGCCAGCACCGGGACAGGGGAGGAGGGGGCCATATATTTT. This gives the protein CASTGTGEEGAIYF.

The V gene is TRBV24-1, the J gene TRBJ2-1; 9 bases line up with TRBD1. The junction had 6 bases not matched to a gene; V was cut back by 5 bases and J by 5 bases. The CDR3 has 15 residues. Germline assignment: CDR1 KGHDR and CDR2 SFDVKD. The CDR3 DNA is TGTGCCACCAGTGCTAGGGGACAGGGCCACAATGAGCAGTTCTTC. Translated: CATSARGQGHNEQFF.

The chain has TRBV5-1 and TRBJ1-5; a weak D match, TRBD1 (6 bases). The CDR3 has 14 amino acids. In germline, CDR1 is SGHRS, CDR2 YFSETQ. Trimming left V 3 bases short and J 5 bases short, with 12 bases between. CDR3 DNA: TGCGCCAGCAGCTACAGGGTAGGATATCAGCCCCAGCATTTT. This gives the protein CASSYRVGYQPQHF.

The chain employs TRBV10-3 and TRBJ2-7; D unclear. The CDR3 is 13 amino acids. V lost 0 bases, J lost 2 bases, and 5 bases lay in between. The germline CDR1 and CDR2 sequences are ENHRY and SYGVKD. In nucleotides, the CDR3 is TGTGCCATCAGTGAGTCGAGGACCTACGAGCAGTACTTC. Protein: CAISESRTYEQYF.

V is TRBV28 and J is TRBJ2-2, with TRBD2 matching 14 bases. Germline V gene sequence: CDR1 MDHEN, CDR2 SYDVKM. The CDR3 sequence is 19 residues long. Trimming took 4 bases from V and 1 from J; bases not matched to a gene: 8. As DNA, the CDR3 is TGTGCCAGCAGTTCCCACCCGGGACTAGCGGGAGTGAACACCGGGGAGCTGTTTTTT. Protein product: CASSSHPGLAGVNTGELFF. Full variable domain (missing parts from reference TRBV28 and TRBJ2-2): DVKVTQSSRYLVKRTGEKVFLECVQDMDHENMFWYRQDPGLGLRLIYFSYDVKMKEKGDIPEGYSVSREKKERFSLILESASTNQTSMYLCASSSHPGLAGVNTGELFFGEGSRLTVL.

This chain links TRBV7-9 with TRBJ2-7; 8 bases align to TRBD1. V lost 8 bases, J lost 4 bases, and 10 bases stayed unmatched. This CDR3 region has 14 residues. Germline V gene sequence: CDR1 SEHNR, CDR2 FQNEAQ (reference sequence). In DNA form, the CDR3 reads TGTGCCAGCGGCCGGGACAGGCAGGGATACGAGCAGTACTTC. This sequence encodes CASGRDRQGYEQYF.

CDR3 nucleotide sequence: TGTGCCAGCAGTGACAGCCCAGCGGGATCAGATACGCAGTATTTT. Residues: CASSDSPAGSDTQYF. The gene calls are TRBV7-6 and TRBJ2-3, with 7 bases aligning to TRBD2. Germline lookup yields CDR1 SGHVS and CDR2 FNYEAQ. V was pared by 6 bases and J by 4 bases, with 10 bases of the junction left unmatched. The CDR3 is made up of 15 amino acids. Variable domain in full (rest from reference TRBV7-6 and TRBJ2-3): GAGVSQSPRYKVTKRGQDVALRCDPISGHVSLYWYRQALGQGPEFLTYFNYEAQQDKSGLPNDRFSAERPEGSISTLTIQRTEQRDSAMYRCASSDSPAGSDTQYFGPGTRLTVL.

On this clonotype itself: At one boundary the junction diverges from the germline segment, which might be a read error. The chain has TRBV12-3 or TRBV12-4 and TRBJ2-1; D not resolved. The length of the CDR3 is 13 residues. The CDR3 nucleotides are TGTGCCAGCGGTTTAGGGTTCTACAATGAGCAGTTCTTC. Protein product: CASGLGFYNEQFF.

V is TRBV10-2 and J is TRBJ1-2, with TRBD1 matching over 7 bases. CDR3 length equals 13 residues. CDR1 and CDR2 from the germline V gene are WSHSY and SAAADI. J was trimmed by 4 bases and V by 6 bases; bases with no gene match: 5. This CDR3 is CASSQGGLYGYTF. The CDR3 DNA reads TGCGCCAGCAGCCAAGGGGGCCTCTATGGCTACACCTTC.

This clonotype was seen at least ten times. This chain joins TRBV12-5 and TRBJ2-1; TRBD1 agrees at 10 bases. The ends lost 0 bases at V and 4 bases at J; junction bases unmatched: 6. CDR3 length equals 17 residues. Germline lookup yields CDR1 LGHNT and CDR2 FRNRAP. CDR3 bases: TGTGCTAGTGGTTTGGTAAAGGGGACAGGGGAGTACAATGAGCAGTTCTTC. The encoded protein is CASGLVKGTGEYNEQFF.

This clonotype was counted a few times. Written as DNA, the CDR3 is TGTGCCATCAGTGAGTCGGGACACTCCTACAATGAGCAGTTCTTC. Protein product: CAISESGHSYNEQFF. The V and J genes are TRBV10-3 and TRBJ2-1, with D possibly being TRBD1 (6 bases). CDR3 size: 15 residues. The V gene's germline CDR1 is ENHRY and CDR2 SYGVKD. Trimming took 0 bases from V and 0 from J, leaving 6 bases between them.

A remark on this clonotype: One end of the junction varies from germline; a read error may be responsible. The rearrangement uses TRBV20-1 and TRBJ1-4; D is possibly TRBD1 (6 bases). This CDR3 comprises 14 residues. Looked up from germline, CDR1 is DFQATT and CDR2 is SNEGSKA (reference sequence). The DNA of the CDR3 is TGCAGTGCTCGAATAGCGGGGGGGCGGGAAAAACCGTTTTTT. It is translated as CSARIAGGREKPFF.

The table lists this clonotype with many counts. For the CDR3, the DNA is TGCGCCAGCAGCCCCCTATCTGAAAAACTGTTTTTT. Protein: CASSPLSEKLFF. The chain couples TRBV4-1 to TRBJ1-4; D is uncertain. Germline V gene data show CDR1 as MGHRA and CDR2 as YSYEKL. V was pared by 4 bases and J by 7 bases, with 7 bases between. This CDR3 region has 12 residues.

This clonotype was observed many times. This rearrangement joins TRBV20-1 to TRBJ1-4; 7 bases are a match to TRBD1. Trimming cost V 4 bases and J 6 bases; bases outside gene matches: 5. Per the germline V gene, CDR1 is DFQATT and CDR2 is SNEGSKA (reference sequence). The CDR3 runs 13 residues. CDR3 bases: TGCAGTGCTACAGGGGGACCGGATGAAAAACTGTTTTTT. Its protein product is CSATGGPDEKLFF.

The CDR3 loop is CSARFLAGGPRETQYF. The CDR3 DNA follows: TGCAGTGCTAGATTTCTAGCGGGAGGGCCTAGAGAGACCCAGTACTTC. V gene TRBV20-1 combines with J gene TRBJ2-5, with TRBD2 identical over 12 bases. After removal of 2 bases from V and 4 bases from J, the junction contained 8 bases not matched to a gene. The length of the CDR3 is 16 residues. Germline lookup yields CDR1 DFQATT and CDR2 SNEGSKA (reference sequence).

The CDR3 DNA is TGTGCCAGCAGCGTGTCGACAGGGGGTAGCAATCAGCCCCAGCATTTT. It codes for CASSVSTGGSNQPQHF. The V and J genes are TRBV9 and TRBJ1-5, with TRBD1 matching over 9 bases. J gave up 0 bases and V 2 bases, and 3 bases lay outside the gene matches. From germline, CDR1 is SGDLS and CDR2 YYNGEE. This CDR3 region has 16 residues.

This clonotype was found many times. The chain couples TRBV5-4 to TRBJ2-5; tentatively, D is TRBD2 (7 bases). V lost 4 bases, J lost 5 bases, and 18 bases lay in between. This CDR3 is built from 15 residues. From germline, CDR1 is SGHNT and CDR2 YYREEE (reference sequence). CDR3 region: CASSPKGGPRETQYF. CDR3 bases: TGTGCCAGCAGCCCGAAGGGGGGGCCGAGGGAGACCCAGTACTTC.

A note on this clonotype: Germline is not matched at one junction end, which may reflect a read error. The V gene is TRBV2, the J gene TRBJ2-5; the D gene is possibly TRBD2 (7 bases). This CDR3 has 17 amino acids. Germline loops: CDR1 SNHLY, CDR2 FYNNEI. The CDR3 loop is CASWGHLTAGAQETQHF. For the CDR3, the DNA is TGTGCCAGCTGGGGACACCTCACGGCGGGGGCACAAGAGACCCAGCACTTC.